The 32 T cell receptor beta chains presented below share a single source sample, sequenced in a study of blood T cell repertoires in COVID-19. The protocol was immunoSEQ multiplex PCR, while the TCRdb copy is restricted to in-frame clones and leaves out a portion. The sample includes about 250,000 clones, roughly 80% seen only once; the top ten take approximately 9.1%. Sequenced: peripheral blood. Receptors were obtained from a man older than 75 with acute or convalescent COVID-19.

This clone was found a few times. The gene calls are TRBV10-2 and TRBJ2-1, with TRBD2 matching 10 bases. This CDR3 has 15 amino acids. J gave up 8 bases and V 4 bases, and 8 bases lay outside the gene matches. Germline V gene sequence: CDR1 WSHSY, CDR2 SAAADI. The chain's CDR3 is CASSGAGGPGYEQFF. DNA of the CDR3: TGCGCCAGCAGTGGAGCGGGAGGGCCTGGGTATGAGCAGTTCTTC.

V usage is TRBV24-1 and J usage is TRBJ2-2; 10 nucleotides agree with TRBD1. Germline V CDR1 and CDR2: KGHDR, SFDVKD. V lost 5 bases and J lost 4; bases outside the gene matches: 3. There are 15 residues in the CDR3. The DNA for the CDR3 is TGTGCCACCAGTGGACAGGGGGCTGTCACCGGGGAGCTGTTTTTT. It codes for CATSGQGAVTGELFF.

V is TRBV7-2 and J is TRBJ2-7; 8 nucleotides match TRBD2. Trimming cost V 3 bases and J 3 bases; bases outside gene matches: 4. CDR1 and CDR2 (germline): SGHTA, FQGNSA. CDR3 length: 14 residues. CDR3 DNA sequence: TGTGCCAGCAGCTTTGGGCGGGAGGACTACGAGCAGTACTTC. Translating it yields CASSFGREDYEQYF.

This clone showed up just a few times. This chain links TRBV24-1 with TRBJ2-2, with a weak D call TRBD1 (6 bases). This CDR3 region has 14 residues. Trimming shortened V by 4 bases and J by 6 bases, and 11 bases separated the two germline ends. Germline V CDR1 and CDR2: KGHDR, SFDVKD. CDR3 coding DNA: TGTGCCACCAGTGAAACAGGGTCATCCGGGGAGCTGTTTTTT. This encodes CATSETGSSGELFF.

V and J are TRBV7-9 and TRBJ2-3; D may be TRBD1 (6 bases). The CDR3 is made up of 17 amino acids. Germline V gene sequence: CDR1 SEHNR, CDR2 FQNEAQ (reference sequence). Trimming shortened V by 6 bases and J by 1 base, and 20 bases separated the two germline ends. Here the CDR3 DNA reads TGTGCCAGCAGTAAATTCCCCAGGGGTAAGGGCACAGATACGCAGTATTTT. It encodes CASSKFPRGKGTDTQYF.

The gene calls are TRBV2 and TRBJ1-4; the D gene is possibly TRBD1 (6 bases). Trimming removed 4 bases from V and 0 bases from J, with 18 bases in between. Germline-derived CDR1 and CDR2 are SNHLY and FYNNEI. This CDR3 is built from 18 residues. CDR3 amino acids: CASSGGTSEFTTNEKLFF. CDR3 DNA sequence: TGTGCCAGCAGTGGAGGGACATCTGAGTTTACAACTAATGAAAAACTGTTTTTT.

The DNA of the CDR3 is TGTGCCACCCGAGACAGGGTGAGCACTGAAGCTTTCTTT. Residues: CATRDRVSTEAFF. This chain uses TRBV6-5 with TRBJ1-1, with TRBD1 matching 7 bases. J was trimmed by 4 bases and V by 10 bases; bases with no gene match: 9. The CDR3 is 13 amino acids. CDR1 is MNHEY, CDR2 SVGAGI, per germline.

On this clone itself: Different DNA sequences within this sample yield the same CDR3. The rearrangement uses TRBV18 and TRBJ1-1; 8 bases align to TRBD1. The CDR3 is 14 residues long. From germline, CDR1 is KGHSH and CDR2 LQKENI. V shed 6 bases, J shed 3 bases, and the junction held 6 bases outside the gene matches. CDR3 in DNA: TGTGCCAGCTCCCGGACAGGGAAGGACACTGAAGCTTTCTTT. This sequence encodes CASSRTGKDTEAFF.

The V and J genes are TRBV7-2 and TRBJ2-1, with TRBD1 matching over 9 bases. Germline CDR1 reads SGHTA; CDR2 reads FQGNSA. V lost 5 bases and J lost 4; bases outside the gene matches: 9. The CDR3 consists of 16 residues. The CDR3 reads CASSPSPGQGYNEQFF. The CDR3 DNA reads TGTGCCAGCAGCCCGTCCCCGGGACAGGGATACAATGAGCAGTTCTTC. Full variable domain (outside the CDR3, taken from reference TRBV7-2 and TRBJ2-1): GAGVSQSPSNKVTEKGKDVELRCDPISGHTALYWYRQSLGQGLEFLIYFQGNSAPDKSGLPSDRFSAERTGGSVSTLTIQRTQQEDSAVYLCASSPSPGQGYNEQFFGPGTRLTVL.

In DNA, the CDR3 is TGTGCCACCCCCGATGATCCTTACACCCGGGGAAGGGAGGCCCAGCATTTT. This encodes CATPDDPYTRGREAQHF. J is TRBJ1-5 and V is TRBV19; D ambiguous. The germline V gene has CDR1 LNHDA and CDR2 SQIVND (reference sequence). V was trimmed by 10 bases and J by 11 bases, leaving 33 bases between them. The CDR3 covers 17 residues.

The V call is TRBV28, the J call TRBJ1-2; D unclear. The V gene's germline CDR1 is MDHEN and CDR2 SYDVKM. V shed 6 bases and J shed 2 bases, with 10 bases lying between them. The CDR3 consists of 13 residues. The DNA of the CDR3 is TGTGCCAGCAGGAACAGCCGAAACTATGGCTACACCTTC. The encoded protein is CASRNSRNYGYTF.

The chain has TRBV28 and TRBJ2-2; 10 nucleotides agree with TRBD1. The CDR3 is made up of 14 amino acids. Trimming took 7 bases from V and 6 from J; bases not matched to a gene: 5. Germline-derived CDR1 and CDR2 are MDHEN and SYDVKM. The chain's CDR3 is CASTDRGPAGELFF. DNA of the CDR3: TGTGCCAGCACCGACAGGGGGCCAGCCGGGGAGCTGTTTTTT.

The chain is built from TRBV3-1 (or the pseudogene TRBV3-2) and TRBJ2-5; D might be TRBD2 (5 bases). Looked up from germline, CDR1 is LGHDT and CDR2 is YNNKEL (reference sequence). This CDR3 has 17 amino acids. V lost 4 bases and J 2 bases, leaving 20 bases between the germline ends. The CDR3 coding sequence is TGTGCCAGCAGCCGGCTACTCTCGGGCGGGCAGCAAGAGACCCAGTACTTC. Translation: CASSRLLSGGQQETQYF.

The chain is built from TRBV18 and TRBJ1-1; D is possibly TRBD1 (5 bases). Germline V lookup: CDR1 KGHSH, CDR2 LQKENI. V was cut by 0 bases and J by 7 bases, with 9 bases left in between. The CDR3 spans 13 residues. Here the CDR3 reads CASSPPGGIEAFF. The CDR3 bases are TGTGCCAGCTCACCACCCGGGGGAATTGAAGCTTTCTTT.

This chain's CDR3 is CACRRYGYTF. The DNA for the CDR3 is TGTGCCTGTAGGAGGTATGGCTACACCTTC. V usage is TRBV30 and J usage is TRBJ1-2; D is ambiguous. Germline V CDR1 and CDR2: GTSNPN, SVGIG (reference sequence). Trimming took off 6 bases at V and 5 bases at J, with 7 bases between the two ends. CDR3 size: 10 residues.

The gene calls are TRBV5-4 and TRBJ2-3; a weak D match, TRBD2 (6 bases). This CDR3 has 15 amino acids. CDR1 is SGHNT and CDR2 is YYREEE in the germline V gene (reference sequence). The V gene lost 1 base and the J gene lost 4 bases, with 13 bases spanning the gap. The CDR3 sequence is CASSLRLGGSDTQYF. CDR3 DNA sequence: TGTGCCAGCAGCTTGAGGTTGGGGGGATCAGATACGCAGTATTTT.

The chain is built from TRBV6-5 and TRBJ1-1; D uncertain. This CDR3 spans 14 amino acids. CDR1 and CDR2 (germline): MNHEY, SVGAGI. The V and J ends lost 2 bases and 4 bases respectively, with 11 bases between them. CDR3 DNA sequence: TGTGCCAGCAGTTACCCCGAGGGTTCCACTGAAGCTTTCTTT. It translates to CASSYPEGSTEAFF.

Worth noting for this clone: This sample includes further DNA sequences coding for the same CDR3. The chain links TRBV20-1 to TRBJ2-1; D is unclear. The germline gives CDR1 DFQATT, CDR2 SNEGSKA (reference sequence). With 3 bases removed from V and 7 bases from J, the gap between germline ends came to 7 bases. CDR3 length: 11 amino acids. As DNA, the CDR3 is TGCAGTGCTAGGAGAGGAAATGAGCAGTTCTTC. Translated: CSARRGNEQFF.

The chain recombines TRBV19 with TRBJ2-1, with 10 positions matching TRBD2. This CDR3 contains 17 residues. CDR1 LNHDA and CDR2 SQIVND come from the germline V gene (reference sequence). V was pared by 3 bases and J by 0 bases, with 5 bases of the junction left unmatched. The CDR3, as DNA: TGTGCCAGTAGTATTTCAGCGGGGGGGTTCTCCTACAATGAGCAGTTCTTC. Protein product: CASSISAGGFSYNEQFF.

The chain joins TRBV18 to TRBJ1-4; D is uncertain. Germline assignment: CDR1 KGHSH and CDR2 LQKENI. Trimming left V 8 bases short and J 7 bases short, with 17 bases between. This CDR3 has 14 residues. The CDR3 loop reads CASARSREGEKLFF. The CDR3 DNA is TGTGCCAGCGCTCGGAGTAGAGAGGGTGAAAAACTGTTTTTT.

This clone was seen only once. This chain connects TRBV2 to TRBJ1-1; possible D gene TRBD1, 5 bases. V gave up 6 bases and J gave up 6 bases, with 17 bases separating them. Germline V CDR1 and CDR2: SNHLY, FYNNEI. CDR3 length equals 14 residues. The CDR3 protein is CASRPGSLFSEAFF. In DNA form, the CDR3 reads TGTGCCAGCAGACCAGGGTCGCTTTTTTCTGAAGCTTTCTTT. Looking up the rest from reference TRBV2 and TRBJ1-1 gives the full variable domain: EPEVTQTPSHQVTQMGQEVILRCVPISNHLYFYWYRQILGQKVEFLVSFYNNEISEKSEIFDDQFSVERPDGSNFTLKIRSTKLEDSAMYFCASRPGSLFSEAFFGQGTRLTVV.

The chain couples TRBV5-1 to TRBJ2-7; TRBD2 agrees at 11 bases. Germline assignment: CDR1 SGHRS and CDR2 YFSETQ. V gave up 2 bases and J gave up 5 bases; unmatched junction bases: 6. The CDR3 runs 15 residues. The CDR3 loop reads CASSFTSGSSHEQYF. The DNA of the CDR3 is TGCGCCAGCAGCTTCACTAGCGGGAGTAGCCACGAGCAGTACTTC.

The chain couples TRBV18 to TRBJ2-7, with TRBD2 as a possible D gene (6 bases). Germline V gene data show CDR1 as KGHSH and CDR2 as LQKENI. The CDR3 is 12 amino acids. V gave up 4 bases and J gave up 4 bases, with 8 bases separating them. The CDR3 nucleotides are TGTGCCAGCTCACAGGAGGGTTACGAGCAGTACTTC. It is translated as CASSQEGYEQYF.

The CDR3 protein is CASSGSGGVYNEQFF. CDR3 nucleotides: TGTGCCAGTAGTGGGAGCGGGGGAGTCTACAATGAGCAGTTCTTC. V and J are TRBV19 and TRBJ2-1; 8 bases are a match to TRBD2. Germline V CDR1 and CDR2: LNHDA, SQIVND (reference sequence). This CDR3 spans 15 amino acids. The J segment lost 3 bases and the V segment lost 5 bases, leaving 6 bases of the junction unmatched.

This clone was seen only once. The chain couples TRBV6-5 to TRBJ2-7; TRBD1 agrees at 10 bases. Trimming took 0 bases from V and 7 from J; bases not matched to a gene: 6. Germline-derived CDR1 and CDR2 are MNHEY and SVGAGI. CDR3 length: 15 amino acids. CDR3 sequence: CASSYSRQGAGEQYF. CDR3 nucleotides: TGTGCCAGCAGTTACTCGAGACAGGGGGCTGGGGAGCAGTACTTC.

The V and J genes are TRBV28 and TRBJ1-4; no clear D gene. This CDR3 is 16 amino acids long. Per germline, CDR1 MDHEN and CDR2 SYDVKM. V lost 7 bases and J 0 bases, leaving 15 bases between the germline ends. The CDR3 region is CASTRREAATNEKLFF. The CDR3 DNA sequence: TGTGCCAGCACCCGCCGGGAGGCAGCAACTAATGAAAAACTGTTTTTT.

The count of this clone is one. The chain couples TRBV11-2 to TRBJ1-6; D unclear. CDR3 length: 15 residues. The germline CDR1 and CDR2 sequences are SGHAT and FQNNGV. Trimming shortened V by 3 bases and J by 7 bases, and 13 bases separated the two germline ends. The CDR3 DNA follows: TGTGCCAGCAGCTTCCTTTCCCTCGGGAATTCACCCCTCCACTTT. It is translated as CASSFLSLGNSPLHF.

The chain is built from TRBV5-1 and TRBJ2-1, with 10 positions matching TRBD2. This CDR3 is built from 17 residues. Germline trimming cut 4 bases from V and 10 bases from J; bases unmatched to any gene: 17. Germline V gives CDR1 SGHRS, CDR2 YFSETQ. The CDR3 DNA reads as TGCGCCAGCAGCCTCGCCAAGACTAGCGGGCCACCTCGGGAGCAGTTCTTC. As protein: CASSLAKTSGPPREQFF.

The chain combines TRBV6-5 with TRBJ2-4; 10 bases align to TRBD1. Germline V CDR1 and CDR2: MNHEY, SVGAGI. The V gene end was trimmed by 0 bases and the J gene end by 7 bases; junction bases not matched to a gene: 3. The CDR3 is 15 amino acids. The CDR3 spells CASSYSAGQGNIQYF. The CDR3, as DNA: TGTGCCAGCAGTTACTCGGCGGGACAGGGGAACATTCAGTACTTC.

V gene TRBV10-3 combines with J gene TRBJ2-7; 10 nucleotides match TRBD1. The V gene end was trimmed by 6 bases and the J gene end by 4 bases; junction bases not matched to a gene: 6. This CDR3 region has 14 residues. Germline CDR1 reads ENHRY; CDR2 reads SYGVKD. CDR3 residues: CAIRTDRGGYEQYF. DNA of the CDR3: TGTGCCATCAGGACGGACAGGGGGGGTTACGAGCAGTACTTC.

The chain has TRBV7-2 and TRBJ2-7; the D gene is possibly TRBD1 (5 bases). Looked up from germline, CDR1 is SGHTA and CDR2 is FQGNSA. There are 16 residues in the CDR3. Between the trimmed V and J ends, which lost 6 bases and 1 base, there was a span of 19 bases. CDR3 residues: CASRAWGRDGSYEQYF. The CDR3 DNA reads TGTGCCAGCAGGGCGTGGGGCAGGGATGGATCCTACGAGCAGTACTTC.

This clone was seen a single time. The V gene is TRBV6-5, the J gene TRBJ2-2; 7 bases agree with TRBD1. Germline V gene data show CDR1 as MNHEY and CDR2 as SVGAGI. The CDR3 is 15 residues long. Unmatched junction bases numbered 11, after V lost 6 bases and J lost 7 bases. The CDR3 reads CASRPVTGWSGELFF. The CDR3 DNA is TGTGCCAGCAGACCCGTGACAGGGTGGAGCGGGGAGCTGTTTTTT.